The rows below give T cell receptor beta chains drawn from one sample of a study of persistence of HIV-infected CD4 T cells. Using immunoSEQ multiplex PCR, the repertoire was profiled, and TCRdb retains in-frame clones only, with some absent. The sample lists tens of thousands of clones, 70% occurring once. The antigens of these receptors remain unknown. The sample in question was CD4+ T cells sorted from PBMCs after approximately 19-hour stimulation, obtained from a patient who received antiretroviral therapy. All receptors come from an adult man with HIV who was CMV-seropositive. Each CDR3 is given with its conserved first and last residue. The D gene is left open where the match is weak. Where a row states a size, it is once, few, many or the class of an expanded clone; other rows omit it.

clone_size,d_call,j_call,v_call,cdr3_nt,cdr3_aa
few,.,TRBJ1-5,TRBV10-3,TGTGCCATCAGCCCCGCATTGGACAATCAGCCCCAGCATTTT,CAISPALDNQPQHF
.,.,TRBJ1-6,TRBV10-3,TGTGCCTCCCACAGGGACGGTAATTCACCCCTCCACTTT,CASHRDGNSPLHF
.,TRBD1,TRBJ1-2,TRBV7-3,TGTGCCAGCAGCCCCGGACAGGGACCTAACTATGGCTACACCTTC,CASSPGQGPNYGYTF
.,TRBD1,TRBJ1-1,TRBV3-1/TRBV3-2,TGTGCCAGCAGCGCTACAGGGGGCCAAGCTTTCTTT,CASSATGGQAFF
.,.,TRBJ1-2,TRBV28,TGTGCCAGCAAGTTCGATCGGGGGAGGACGCGTGGCTACACCTTC,CASKFDRGRTRGYTF
.,.,TRBJ1-2,TRBV12-3/TRBV12-4,TGTGCCAGCAGCCGTGGTGCGAACTATGGCTACACCTTC,CASSRGANYGYTF
.,.,TRBJ1-2,TRBV6-5,TGTGCCAGCACAACAGGGCTGGGCTATGGCTACACCTTC,CASTTGLGYGYTF
.,.,TRBJ2-7,TRBV6-5,TGTGCCAGCAGTTACTCGGTGGCAGGGCTCGGCGAGCAGTACTTC,CASSYSVAGLGEQYF
few,TRBD2,TRBJ2-1,TRBV19,TGTGCCAGTAACCAGGGAGCGGGGTCCTACAATGAGCAGTTCTTC,CASNQGAGSYNEQFF
few,TRBD1,TRBJ2-7,TRBV3-1/TRBV3-2,TGTGCCAGCAGCCCTCAGGGGGCTGAGCAGTACTTC,CASSPQGAEQYF
.,TRBD1,TRBJ1-4,TRBV7-9,TGTGCCAGCAGTCTCACAGGGGGCGCAGGTCAGGAACTGTTTTTT,CASSLTGGAGQELFF
.,.,TRBJ2-7,TRBV9,TGTGCCAGCAGCGTAGACATAGTCTCCTACGAGCAGTACTTC,CASSVDIVSYEQYF
.,TRBD1,TRBJ2-2,TRBV7-2,TGTGCCAGCAGCCCGGGGGACAGGGGGCTTACCGGGGAGCTGTTTTTT,CASSPGDRGLTGELFF
once,.,TRBJ1-4,TRBV29-1,TGCAGCGTCGGTAAGGGACGGCCTGGGACTAATGAAAAACTGTTTTTT,CSVGKGRPGTNEKLFF
.,.,TRBJ1-4,TRBV3-1/TRBV3-2,TGTGCCAGCAGCTACGGGTTTAATGAAAAACTGTTTTTT,CASSYGFNEKLFF
.,.,TRBJ2-5,TRBV28,TGTGCCAGCACCTCCCAAGCGACCCAGTACTTC,CASTSQATQYF
medium-sized,TRBD1,TRBJ1-5,TRBV6-2/TRBV6-3,TGTGCCAGCAGTTACTCGTCCGGGACAGGGAGTTTTAGCAATCAGCCCCAGCATTTT,CASSYSSGTGSFSNQPQHF
.,.,TRBJ2-1,TRBV24-1,TGTGCCACCAGCTCTCAGGGATCTAACTACAATGAGCAGTTCTTC,CATSSQGSNYNEQFF
.,.,TRBJ1-1,TRBV18,TGTGCCAGCTCACCGGCTGGCGGGGCCGCCACCACTGAAGCTTTCTTT,CASSPAGGAATTEAFF
.,.,TRBJ1-2,TRBV19,TGTGCCATAGTCGGACAGCCGACTAACTATGGCTACACCTTC,CAIVGQPTNYGYTF
.,TRBD1,TRBJ2-3,TRBV9,TGTGCCAGCAACTCAGGGGGACAACATACAGATACGCAGTATTTT,CASNSGGQHTDTQYF
few,TRBD1,TRBJ2-3,TRBV10-1,TGCGCCAGCAGTGTAGGGACAGGGTCTTCCACAGATACGCAGTATTTT,CASSVGTGSSTDTQYF
.,.,TRBJ1-2,TRBV19,TGTGCCAGCTCACCAGGGAATTCTGGCTACACCTTC,CASSPGNSGYTF
.,TRBD1,TRBJ1-6,TRBV2,TGTGCCAGCAGTGAAAGTAGGGGACAGGGGGGTTCACCCCTCCACTTT,CASSESRGQGGSPLHF
few,.,TRBJ1-6,TRBV4-1,TGCGCCAGCAGCCAAGGGGGGGGCAATTCACCCCTCCACTTT,CASSQGGGNSPLHF
few,.,TRBJ1-4,TRBV19,TGTGCCAGTAATGGGGGATCAACTAATGAAAAACTGTTTTTT,CASNGGSTNEKLFF
few,.,TRBJ2-3,TRBV7-3,TGTGCCAGCAGCCCCAACCCTAGCGTATCCACAGATACGCAGTATTTT,CASSPNPSVSTDTQYF
.,.,TRBJ1-1,TRBV27,TGTGCCAGCAGTTTTAACCCAGGAGGCACTGAAGCTTTCTTT,CASSFNPGGTEAFF
.,.,TRBJ2-3,TRBV6-6,TGTGCCAGCAGTCCCCAGTCAGATACGCAGTATTTT,CASSPQSDTQYF
.,.,TRBJ1-4,TRBV6-5,TGTGCCAGCAGTTACTCATATAGGGTCGGTGAAAAACTGTTTTTT,CASSYSYRVGEKLFF
.,.,TRBJ2-2,TRBV18,TGTGCCAGCTCACCACGGTCCACCGGGGAGCTGTTTTTT,CASSPRSTGELFF
.,TRBD1,TRBJ1-6,TRBV13,TGTGCCAGCAGCTCCAGACAGGGGTATAATTCACCCCTCCACTTT,CASSSRQGYNSPLHF
.,.,TRBJ1-4,TRBV28,TGTGCCAGCAGTTTGGCGGGGGAAGGTGAAAAACTGTTTTTT,CASSLAGEGEKLFF
.,.,TRBJ1-1,TRBV3-1/TRBV3-2,TGTGCCAGCAGCCCGATGTCCGACGGGAACACTGAAGCTTTCTTT,CASSPMSDGNTEAFF
.,.,TRBJ2-1,TRBV18,TGTGCCAGCTCACCACCCGCATCTCAGGACCTGTTCTTC,CASSPPASQDLFF